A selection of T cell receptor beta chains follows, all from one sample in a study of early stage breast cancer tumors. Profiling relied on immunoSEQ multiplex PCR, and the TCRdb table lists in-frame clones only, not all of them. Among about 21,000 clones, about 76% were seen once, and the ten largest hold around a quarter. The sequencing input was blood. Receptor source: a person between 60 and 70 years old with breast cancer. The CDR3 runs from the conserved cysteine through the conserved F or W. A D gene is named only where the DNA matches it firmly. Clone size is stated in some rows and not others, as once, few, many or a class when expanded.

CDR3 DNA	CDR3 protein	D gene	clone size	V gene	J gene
TGTGCCAGCAGCTTGGGGAGTTTCAATGAGCAGTTCTTC	CASSLGSFNEQFF	-	-	TRBV7-6	TRBJ2-1
TGTGCCAGCATTTGGGGGGCGAACACCGGGGAGCTGTTTTTT	CASIWGANTGELFF	-	-	TRBV6-1	TRBJ2-2
TGCGCCAGCAGCTTGGTTGGGACACGGTCTGAAAAACTGTTTTTT	CASSLVGTRSEKLFF	-	-	TRBV5-1	TRBJ1-4
TGTGCCAGCAGTGAAGGCCTAACCTACGAGCAGTACTTC	CASSEGLTYEQYF	-	-	TRBV2	TRBJ2-7
TGTGCCAGCAGCCAAGATCTTCCCTCCTCTGGAAACACCATATATTTT	CASSQDLPSSGNTIYF	-	-	TRBV4-2	TRBJ1-3
TGTGCCAGCAGCTTTTCGCTAGAACTAAGCACAGATACGCAGTATTTT	CASSFSLELSTDTQYF	-	-	TRBV11-3	TRBJ2-3
TGCGCCAGCAGCCAAGTTCTACCCGCCGGGGAGCTGTTTTTT	CASSQVLPAGELFF	-	-	TRBV4-1	TRBJ2-2
TGTGCCAGTAGTATGTCGGCAGCGAACACCGGGGAGCTGTTTTTT	CASSMSAANTGELFF	-	-	TRBV19	TRBJ2-2
TGCAGCGTTGGGGAATCGGAAAACACCATATATTTT	CSVGESENTIYF	-	-	TRBV29-1	TRBJ1-3
TGCGCCAGCAGCTTGGAGGGACTAGCTGGCACCTACGAGCAGTACTTC	CASSLEGLAGTYEQYF	TRBD2	-	TRBV5-1	TRBJ2-7
TGCGCCAGCAGCAAAAAACAGAGTAGCGGGGAAGAGACCCAGTACTTC	CASSKKQSSGEETQYF	TRBD2	-	TRBV5-1	TRBJ2-5
TGTGCCAGCAGCTTAGGGGGAGGTCGCCCCTACGAGCAGTACTTC	CASSLGGGRPYEQYF	-	-	TRBV7-2	TRBJ2-7
TGTGCCAGTAGGAGAAGACAGGATAGGGCCGGGGAGCTGTTTTTT	CASRRRQDRAGELFF	-	few	TRBV19	TRBJ2-2
TGTGCCAGCAGCGTAGGGACAGGGAACCAGCCCCAGCATTTT	CASSVGTGNQPQHF	TRBD1	-	TRBV9	TRBJ1-5
TGCGCCAGCAGCTTGGGTGTCGATTGGGGCACAGATACGCAGTATTTT	CASSLGVDWGTDTQYF	-	-	TRBV5-1	TRBJ2-3
TGTGCCAGCTCACCGCTTGAAGATGTATCTTTCGAGGTTGGCTACACCTTC	CASSPLEDVSFEVGYTF	-	-	TRBV18	TRBJ1-2
TGTGCCAGTAGTGATGGAGGGGATCGGCCCCAGCATTTT	CASSDGGDRPQHF	-	-	TRBV19	TRBJ1-5
TGTGCCAGCACCTACAGGGGCCTTCTAAGCGAGCAGTACTTC	CASTYRGLLSEQYF	TRBD1	-	TRBV5-6	TRBJ2-7
TGTGCCAGCAGCTTAGATGGGAGCTCCTACGAGCAGTACTTC	CASSLDGSSYEQYF	-	few	TRBV13	TRBJ2-7
TGTGCCAGCAGTGAATCAAAGACCCAGTACTTC	CASSESKTQYF	-	few	TRBV25-1	TRBJ2-5
TGTGCCAGCAGCTCACTAGCGGGAGAAGGCCCCGACCCCTCGAACACCGGGGAGCTGTTTTTT	CASSSLAGEGPDPSNTGELFF	TRBD2	-	TRBV7-3	TRBJ2-2
TGCGCCAGCAGCCAGGTCTCAGGGGGCCAAGAGACCCAGTACTTC	CASSQVSGGQETQYF	TRBD1	-	TRBV4-1	TRBJ2-5
TGTGCCAGCCAGGGCACAGATACGCAGTATTTT	CASQGTDTQYF	-	-	TRBV9	TRBJ2-3
TGTGCCAGTAGTCCCTATGGACCCACAGATACGCAGTATTTT	CASSPYGPTDTQYF	-	-	TRBV19	TRBJ2-3
TGTGCCAGCAGTGTACAGGCTAACTATGGCTACACCTTC	CASSVQANYGYTF	-	-	TRBV2	TRBJ1-2
TGCGCCAGCAGCCAAAGGGGTGGGACTAGCGTAGACGAGCAGTACTTC	CASSQRGGTSVDEQYF	TRBD2	few	TRBV4-1	TRBJ2-7
TGTGCCAGCACAATCGGTAGCGGGATGGAGACCCAGTACTTC	CASTIGSGMETQYF	TRBD2	-	TRBV6-5	TRBJ2-5
TGTGCCAGCAGCCCTGGACAGGGGGCACGTGGAAACACCATATATTTT	CASSPGQGARGNTIYF	TRBD1	-	TRBV7-9	TRBJ1-3
TGTGCCATCAGTACGTCACTAGGAACAGGGGCTTTCCACGAGCAGTACTTC	CAISTSLGTGAFHEQYF	TRBD1	-	TRBV10-3	TRBJ2-7
TGTGCCAGCAGATCAGGGACAGGGGGGAATCAGCCCCAGCATTTT	CASRSGTGGNQPQHF	TRBD1	-	TRBV6-6	TRBJ1-5
TGTGCCAGCAGCCTTTCAGCCATCGGGGAGCTGTTTTTT	CASSLSAIGELFF	-	-	TRBV14	TRBJ2-2
TGTGCCAGCTCCGCCCGACAGGGATCCACCGGGGAGCTGTTTTTT	CASSARQGSTGELFF	TRBD1	-	TRBV11-2	TRBJ2-2
TGTGCCTGGAGTGTTACCGGGAGGGGCACTGAAGCTTTCTTT	CAWSVTGRGTEAFF	-	-	TRBV30	TRBJ1-1
TGCGCCAGCAGTGGCACGACAAACACCGGGGAGCTGTTTTTT	CASSGTTNTGELFF	-	few	TRBV5-1	TRBJ2-2
TGTGCCAGTAGTCCCCTGGACAGGGGCCAGGAGACCCAGTACTTC	CASSPLDRGQETQYF	TRBD1	-	TRBV19	TRBJ2-5
TGTGCCGGAGGGGCAGGGAGATATGAGCAGTTCTTC	CAGGAGRYEQFF	-	-	TRBV6-1	TRBJ2-1
TGTGCCAGCAGTACGACAGGGAGTAGCAATCAGCCCCAGCATTTT	CASSTTGSSNQPQHF	TRBD1	-	TRBV27	TRBJ1-5
TGTGCCAGCAGCCCGGCTACAGGGAGAGACACTGAAGCTTTCTTT	CASSPATGRDTEAFF	-	few	TRBV11-3	TRBJ1-1
TGTGCCAGCAGTTTATTCCCCTTTGAGGGACTCACAGATACGCAGTATTTT	CASSLFPFEGLTDTQYF	-	-	TRBV27	TRBJ2-3
TGTGCCAGCAGCCAAGGGACAGGGAGATACGAGCAGTACTTC	CASSQGTGRYEQYF	TRBD1	-	TRBV4-2	TRBJ2-7
TGTGCCACCAGCAGAGGCAGTGGGGGCTCGTCTGTCGGGGAGCTGTTTTTT	CATSRGSGGSSVGELFF	-	-	TRBV15	TRBJ2-2
TGTGCTAGTGGTTCCCCGACCGGGTCCGGAAACACCATATATTTT	CASGSPTGSGNTIYF	-	-	TRBV12-5	TRBJ1-3
TGCGCCAGCAGCTTCTTAGGGGGAAACTCCTACGAGCAGTACTTC	CASSFLGGNSYEQYF	-	-	TRBV5-1	TRBJ2-7
TGTGCCAGTAGTAAGCCCTCCCCCGGGACAGACTATGGCTACACCTTC	CASSKPSPGTDYGYTF	TRBD1	-	TRBV19	TRBJ1-2
TGCGCCAGCAGCTTGGCGGGGAACAATGAGCAGTTCTTC	CASSLAGNNEQFF	-	once	TRBV5-1	TRBJ2-1